The clone carrying this T cell receptor beta chain was seen a single time. Data came from immunoSEQ multiplex PCR; TCRdb stores just in-frame clones and leaves some out. The data show 40,000 to 60,000 clones, approximately 80% seen once. The sample originates from a study of PD-L1 blockade in urothelial cancer. Specified time point: peripheral blood 6 weeks after treatment start. Each patient supplied 1 to 8 pretreatment and on-treatment samples. Trimming removed 4 bases from V and 3 bases from J; junction bases left unmatched: 6. Germline loops: CDR1 SGHRS, CDR2 YFSETQ. This CDR3 has 15 amino acids. This rearrangement joins TRBV5-1 to TRBJ1-4, with TRBD1 matching over 7 bases. The TCR was taken from a man in his 70s with urothelial cancer. Sequencing used PBMCs, obtained around atezolizumab (anti-PD-L1) treatment. The CDR3 reads CASSNTGASNEKLFF. CDR3 DNA: TGCGCCAGCAGCAACACAGGGGCGTCTAATGAAAAACTGTTTTTT. Combining the CDR3 with reference TRBV5-1 and TRBJ1-4 gives the whole variable domain KAGVTQTPRYLIKTRGQQVTLSCSPISGHRSVSWYQQTPGQGLQFLFEYFSETQRNKGNFPGRFSGRQFSNSRSEMNVSTLELGDSALYLCASSNTGASNEKLFFGSGTQLSVL.